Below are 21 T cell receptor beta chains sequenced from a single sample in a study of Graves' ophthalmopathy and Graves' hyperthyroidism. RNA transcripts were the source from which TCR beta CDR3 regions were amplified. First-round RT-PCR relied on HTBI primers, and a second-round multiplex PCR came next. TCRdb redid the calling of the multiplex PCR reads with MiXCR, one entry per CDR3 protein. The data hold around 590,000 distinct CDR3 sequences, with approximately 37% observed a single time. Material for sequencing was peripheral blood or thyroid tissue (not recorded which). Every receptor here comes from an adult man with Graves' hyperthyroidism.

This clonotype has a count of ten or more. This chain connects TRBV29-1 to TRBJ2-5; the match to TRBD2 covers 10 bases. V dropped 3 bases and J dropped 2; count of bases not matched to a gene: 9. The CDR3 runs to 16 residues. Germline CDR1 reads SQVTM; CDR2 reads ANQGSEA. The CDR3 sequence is CSVELVAGGWQETQYF. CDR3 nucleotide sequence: TGCAGCGTTGAGTTGGTAGCGGGGGGATGGCAAGAGACCCAGTACTTC. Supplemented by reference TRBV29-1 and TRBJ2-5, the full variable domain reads SAVISQKPSRDICQRGTSLTIQCQVDSQVTMMFWYRQQPGQSLTLIATANQGSEATYESGFVIDKFPISRPNLTFSTLTVSNMSPEDSSIYLCSVELVAGGWQETQYFGPGTRLLVL.

The chain's CDR3 is CASGGAETQYF. The CDR3 DNA follows: TGTGCCAGCGGGGGGGCAGAGACCCAGTACTTC. This chain joins TRBV2 and TRBJ2-5; tentatively, D is TRBD2 (7 bases). Trimming pared 8 bases from V and 4 bases from J, leaving 8 bases between. This CDR3 has 11 residues. The germline V gene has CDR1 SNHLY and CDR2 FYNNEI. The full variable domain, rest sourced from reference TRBV2 and TRBJ2-5, is EPEVTQTPSHQVTQMGQEVILRCVPISNHLYFYWYRQILGQKVEFLVSFYNNEISEKSEIFDDQFSVERPDGSNFTLKIRSTKLEDSAMYFCASGGAETQYFGPGTRLLVL.

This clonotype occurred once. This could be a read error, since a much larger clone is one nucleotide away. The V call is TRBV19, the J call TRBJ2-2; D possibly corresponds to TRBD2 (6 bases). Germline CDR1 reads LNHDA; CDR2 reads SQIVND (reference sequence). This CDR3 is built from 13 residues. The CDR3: CASKGQDTGGLFF. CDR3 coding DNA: TGTGCCAGTAAAGGGCAGGACACCGGGGGGCTGTTTTTT.

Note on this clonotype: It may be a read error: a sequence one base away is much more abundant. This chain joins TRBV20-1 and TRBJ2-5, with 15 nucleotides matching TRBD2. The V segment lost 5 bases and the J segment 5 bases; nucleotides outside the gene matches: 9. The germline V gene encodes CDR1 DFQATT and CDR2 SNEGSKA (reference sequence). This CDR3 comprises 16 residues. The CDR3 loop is CSARPRGLAGGETQYF. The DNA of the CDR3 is TGCAGTGCTCGCCCGCGTGGACTAGCGGGGGGGGAGACCCAGTACTTC.

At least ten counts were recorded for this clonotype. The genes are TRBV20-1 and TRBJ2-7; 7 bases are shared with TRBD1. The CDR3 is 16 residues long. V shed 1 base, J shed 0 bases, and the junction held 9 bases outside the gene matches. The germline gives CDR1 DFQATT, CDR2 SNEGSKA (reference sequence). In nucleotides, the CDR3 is TGCAGTGCTAGAGGGTCCGGGACAGCTCCCTCCTACGAGCAGTACTTC. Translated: CSARGSGTAPSYEQYF.

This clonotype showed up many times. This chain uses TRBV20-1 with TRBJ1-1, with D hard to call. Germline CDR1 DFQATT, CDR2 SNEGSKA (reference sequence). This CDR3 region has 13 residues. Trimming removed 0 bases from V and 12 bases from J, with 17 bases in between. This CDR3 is CSARDTGPEVTFF. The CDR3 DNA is TGCAGTGCTAGAGATACGGGTCCCGAGGTTACTTTCTTT.

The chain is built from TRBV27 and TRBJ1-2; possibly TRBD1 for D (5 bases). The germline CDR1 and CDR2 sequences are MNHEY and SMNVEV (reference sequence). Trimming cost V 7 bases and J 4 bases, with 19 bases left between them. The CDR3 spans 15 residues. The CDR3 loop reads CASTVRGNGPYGYTF. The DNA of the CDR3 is TGTGCCAGCACGGTGAGGGGTAATGGGCCCTATGGCTACACCTTC.

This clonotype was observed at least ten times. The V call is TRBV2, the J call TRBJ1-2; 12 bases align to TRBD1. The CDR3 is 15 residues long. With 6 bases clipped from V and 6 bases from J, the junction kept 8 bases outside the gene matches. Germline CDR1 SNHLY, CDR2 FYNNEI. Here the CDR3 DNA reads TGTGCCAGCAGCCGGGACAGGGGGCGGCCGGATGGCTACACCTTC. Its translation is CASSRDRGRPDGYTF.

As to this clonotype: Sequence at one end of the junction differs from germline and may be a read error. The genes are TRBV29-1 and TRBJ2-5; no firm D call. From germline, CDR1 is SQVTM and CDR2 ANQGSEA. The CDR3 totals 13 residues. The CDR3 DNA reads TGCAGCGTTGGAGAGGACCTAGTTGAGAGCCAGTACTTC. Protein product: CSVGEDLVESQYF.

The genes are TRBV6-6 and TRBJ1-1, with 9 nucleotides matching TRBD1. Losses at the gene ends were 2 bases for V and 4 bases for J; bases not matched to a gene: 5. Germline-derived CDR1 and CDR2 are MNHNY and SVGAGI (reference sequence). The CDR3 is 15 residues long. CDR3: CASSYPTGGITEAFF. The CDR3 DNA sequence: TGTGCCAGCAGTTACCCGACAGGGGGTATCACTGAAGCTTTCTTT.

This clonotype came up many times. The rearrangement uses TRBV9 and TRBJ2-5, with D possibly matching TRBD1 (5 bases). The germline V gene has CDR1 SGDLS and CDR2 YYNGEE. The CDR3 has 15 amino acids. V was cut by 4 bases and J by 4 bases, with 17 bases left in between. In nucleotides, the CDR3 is TGTGCCAGCAGCATCAGGGAAGGTTCCACAGAGACCCAGTACTTC. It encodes CASSIREGSTETQYF.

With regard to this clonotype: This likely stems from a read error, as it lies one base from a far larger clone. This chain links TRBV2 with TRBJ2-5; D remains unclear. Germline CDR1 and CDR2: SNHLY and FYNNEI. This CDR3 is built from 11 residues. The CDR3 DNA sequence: TGTGCCAGCACCTTCCAAGAGACCCAGCACTTC. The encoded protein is CASTFQETQHF.

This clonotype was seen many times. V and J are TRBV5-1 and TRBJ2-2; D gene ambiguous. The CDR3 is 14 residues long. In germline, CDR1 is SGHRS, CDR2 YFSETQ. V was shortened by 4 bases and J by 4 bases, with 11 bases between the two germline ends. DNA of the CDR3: TGCGCCAGCAGCCTACGGACGGGCACCGGGGAGCTGTTTTTT. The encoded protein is CASSLRTGTGELFF.

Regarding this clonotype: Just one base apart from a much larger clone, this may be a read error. The CDR3 is CASSVAAVAGPTGELFF. As DNA, the CDR3 is TGTGCCAGCAGCGTAGCGGCAGTAGCGGGACCCACCGGGGAGCTGTTTTTT. The chain has TRBV9 and TRBJ2-2; 8 positions match TRBD2. Germline V lookup: CDR1 SGDLS, CDR2 YYNGEE. V lost 0 bases to trimming and J lost 4 bases; unmatched junction nucleotides: 8. The CDR3 is made up of 17 amino acids.

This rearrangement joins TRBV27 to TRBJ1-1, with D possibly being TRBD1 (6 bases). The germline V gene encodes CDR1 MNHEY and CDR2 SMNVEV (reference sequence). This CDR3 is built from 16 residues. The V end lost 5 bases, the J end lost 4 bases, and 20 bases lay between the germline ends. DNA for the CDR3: TGTGCCAGCAGTACCAGGGACATCCGGCAGAGCACTGAAGCTTTCTTT. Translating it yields CASSTRDIRQSTEAFF.

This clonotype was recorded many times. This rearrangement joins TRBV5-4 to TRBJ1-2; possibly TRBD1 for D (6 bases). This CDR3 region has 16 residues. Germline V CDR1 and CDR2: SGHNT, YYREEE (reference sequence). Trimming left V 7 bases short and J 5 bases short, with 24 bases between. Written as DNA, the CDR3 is TGTGCCAGCGCCCCCCTTGTCACAGGGCTAGGGTATGGCTACACCTTC. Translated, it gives CASAPLVTGLGYGYTF.

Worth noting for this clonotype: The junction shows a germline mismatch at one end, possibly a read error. The CDR3 sequence is CASSRERTGAYEQYF. The CDR3 nucleotides are TGTGCCAGCAGCCGCGAACGGACAGGTGCCTACGAACAGTACTTC. The gene calls are TRBV7-8 and TRBJ2-7; 7 bases are a match to TRBD1. The CDR3 covers 15 residues. The V gene's germline CDR1 is SGHVS and CDR2 FQNEAQ.

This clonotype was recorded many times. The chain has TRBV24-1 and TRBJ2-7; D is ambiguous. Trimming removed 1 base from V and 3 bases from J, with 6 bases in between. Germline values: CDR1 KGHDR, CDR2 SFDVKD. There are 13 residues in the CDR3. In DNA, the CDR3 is TGTGCCACCAGTGATTTAAAGGGCTACGAGCAGTACTTC. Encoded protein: CATSDLKGYEQYF.

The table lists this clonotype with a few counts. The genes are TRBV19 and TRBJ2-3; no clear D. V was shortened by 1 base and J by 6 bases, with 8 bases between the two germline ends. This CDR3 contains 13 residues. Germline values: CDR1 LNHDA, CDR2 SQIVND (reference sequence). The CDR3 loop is CASSIASWDTQYF. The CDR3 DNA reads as TGTGCCAGTAGTATAGCATCATGGGATACGCAGTATTTT.

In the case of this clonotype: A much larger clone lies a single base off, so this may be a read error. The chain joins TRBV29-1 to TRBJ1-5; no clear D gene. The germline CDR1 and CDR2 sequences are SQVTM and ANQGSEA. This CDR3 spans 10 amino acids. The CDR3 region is CSIDLPPQHF. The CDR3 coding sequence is TGCAGCATTGATCTCCCGCCCCAGCATTTT. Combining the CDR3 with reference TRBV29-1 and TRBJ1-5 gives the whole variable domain SAVISQKPSRDICQRGTSLTIQCQVDSQVTMMFWYRQQPGQSLTLIATANQGSEATYESGFVIDKFPISRPNLTFSTLTVSNMSPEDSSIYLCSIDLPPQHFGDGTRLSIL.

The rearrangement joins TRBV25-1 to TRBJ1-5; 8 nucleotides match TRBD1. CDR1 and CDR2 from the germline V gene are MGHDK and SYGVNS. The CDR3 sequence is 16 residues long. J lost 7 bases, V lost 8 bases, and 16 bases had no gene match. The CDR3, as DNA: TGTGCCAGCTCAGCGAAGGGACAGGAAAAAATGCAGCCCCAGCATTTT. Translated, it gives CASSAKGQEKMQPQHF.